A single sample gave rise to the 26 T cell receptor beta chains below, sequenced in a study of CD8 T cells in Susac syndrome (dated by TCRdb to the late 2010s). Library creation used the immunoSEQ multiplex PCR assay. RNA was extracted using the RNeasy kit, and roughly 0.5 to 1 ug of the RNA was reverse transcribed with random hexamers. TCRdb reanalyzed the raw reads on its own, using fastp at Q25 for trimming and MiXCR for clone calling, and kept in-frame beta chains. Each entry merges the rows of one CDR3 protein and shows their most common DNA and genes. Here the sample has about 120,000 distinct CDR3 sequences; 92% occur a single time. 0.13% to 0.15% of the sample is taken by the ten largest. The specimen sequenced was CD4+ T cells from PBMCs. The receptors shown here come from a human donor in good health.

CDR3 DNA: TGTGCCAGCAGCCCACGGACTAGCGGGGGGATCGGGCGCCAAGAGACCCAGTACTTC. It encodes CASSPRTSGGIGRQETQYF. This chain uses TRBV9 with TRBJ2-5, with 14 positions matching TRBD2. The CDR3 is 19 residues long. The germline V gene encodes CDR1 SGDLS and CDR2 YYNGEE. V shed 4 bases and J 1 base; nucleotides not matched to a gene: 12.

The V gene is TRBV9, the J gene TRBJ1-2; D unclear. Germline V gene lookup returns CDR1 SGDLS and CDR2 YYNGEE. With 1 base removed from V and 4 bases from J, the gap between germline ends came to 8 bases. There are 13 residues in the CDR3. The CDR3 DNA is TGTGCCAGCAGCGTAATCGGAGGCTATGGCTACACCTTC. Translating gives CASSVIGGYGYTF.

This clonotype was detected once. This chain connects TRBV27 to TRBJ2-7; 9 positions agree with TRBD2. Germline assignment: CDR1 MNHEY and CDR2 SMNVEV (reference sequence). Trimming cost V 6 bases and J 1 base; bases outside gene matches: 7. The CDR3 extends over 15 amino acids. The CDR3 here is CASSPLAGLSYEQYF. As DNA, the CDR3 is TGTGCCAGCAGCCCCCTAGCGGGGCTATCCTACGAGCAGTACTTC.

The chain recombines TRBV9 with TRBJ1-2; D call uncertain. The CDR3 has 15 residues. The germline V gene has CDR1 SGDLS and CDR2 YYNGEE. The V and J ends lost 4 bases and 4 bases respectively, with 17 bases between them. The CDR3 spells CASSPRQHWGYGYTF. CDR3 sequence (DNA): TGTGCCAGCAGCCCCCGTCAACACTGGGGCTATGGCTACACCTTC.

The chain has TRBV30 and TRBJ1-1, with D unresolved. Germline CDR1 is GTSNPN and CDR2 is SVGIG (reference sequence). With 6 bases removed from V and 0 bases from J, the gap between germline ends came to 8 bases. The CDR3 is 12 residues long. The CDR3 loop is CACRPLNTEAFF. CDR3 nucleotides: TGTGCCTGCCGGCCTTTGAACACTGAAGCTTTCTTT.

The chain employs TRBV6-2 or TRBV6-3 and TRBJ1-1; 7 nucleotides match TRBD1. V gave up 5 bases and J gave up 6 bases; unmatched junction bases: 3. The CDR3 is 12 amino acids. Germline loops: CDR1 MNHEY, CDR2 SVGEGT. The CDR3 region is CASSLGTAEAFF. Here the CDR3 DNA reads TGTGCCAGCAGTCTTGGGACAGCTGAAGCTTTCTTT.

This clonotype has more than one count but fewer than ten. This chain uses TRBV29-1 with TRBJ1-1, with 7 positions matching TRBD1. CDR1 is SQVTM and CDR2 is ANQGSEA in the germline V gene. J gave up 4 bases and V 2 bases, and 10 bases lay outside the gene matches. The CDR3 is made up of 15 amino acids. CDR3 in DNA: TGCAGCGTTGAATTGCAGGGGGTCCTTGGCACTGAAGCTTTCTTT. Protein sequence: CSVELQGVLGTEAFF. Full variable domain (outside the CDR3, taken from reference TRBV29-1 and TRBJ1-1): SAVISQKPSRDICQRGTSLTIQCQVDSQVTMMFWYRQQPGQSLTLIATANQGSEATYESGFVIDKFPISRPNLTFSTLTVSNMSPEDSSIYLCSVELQGVLGTEAFFGQGTRLTVV.

The J gene is TRBJ2-6, the V gene TRBV3-1, with D possibly TRBD1 on 5 matching bases. CDR1 and CDR2 (germline): LGHDT, YNNKEL (reference sequence). The CDR3 covers 21 residues. Between the trimmed V and J ends, which lost 1 base and 0 bases, there was a span of 22 bases. CDR3 nucleotide sequence: TGTGCCAGCAGCCAAGCCGATGGGGTGCGACAGCGACACTCTGGGGCCAACGTCCTGACTTTC. Protein product: CASSQADGVRQRHSGANVLTF.

V and J are TRBV3-1 and TRBJ2-7; 8 bases agree with TRBD1. Germline lookup yields CDR1 LGHDT and CDR2 YNNKEL (reference sequence). Trimming cost V 1 base and J 6 bases; bases outside gene matches: 5. The CDR3 covers 14 residues. The CDR3 DNA reads TGTGCCAGCAGCCAAGGACAGGGGTTAGGCGAGCAGTACTTC. Its translation is CASSQGQGLGEQYF.

The chain recombines TRBV7-2 with TRBJ1-4; D unclear. V was cut by 2 bases and J by 0 bases, with 10 bases left in between. The CDR3 runs to 16 residues. Germline V gene data show CDR1 as SGHTA and CDR2 as FQGNSA. The CDR3 bases are TGTGCCAGCAGCTTACGCGGAGCCGCAACTAATGAAAAACTGTTTTTT. It translates to CASSLRGAATNEKLFF.

V usage is TRBV6-5 and J usage is TRBJ1-1; D uncertain. Germline CDR1 and CDR2: MNHEY and SVGAGI. Trimming took 0 bases from V and 4 from J, leaving 6 bases between them. The CDR3 has 13 amino acids. The CDR3 bases are TGTGCCAGCAGTTACTCTTTCCCCACTGAAGCTTTCTTT. Protein product: CASSYSFPTEAFF.

The V and J genes are TRBV9 and TRBJ1-2; unclear D gene. Trimming shortened V by 3 bases and J by 8 bases, and 17 bases separated the two germline ends. This CDR3 comprises 14 residues. The germline V gene has CDR1 SGDLS and CDR2 YYNGEE. CDR3 protein: CASSGSGGGLGYTF. The CDR3 coding sequence is TGTGCCAGCAGCGGGTCCGGAGGAGGACTAGGCTACACCTTC.

The rearrangement uses TRBV10-2 and TRBJ2-5, with 8 bases fitting TRBD2. Germline V gene data show CDR1 as WSHSY and CDR2 as SAAADI. This CDR3 is built from 13 residues. V shed 4 bases and J 4 bases; nucleotides not matched to a gene: 2. The CDR3 bases are TGCGCCAGCAGTGGGGCGGGGGGAGAGACCCAGTACTTC. This sequence encodes CASSGAGGETQYF.

This clonotype was seen just once. The chain is built from TRBV3-1 and TRBJ2-1, with unresolved D. The CDR3 is 14 amino acids. CDR1 and CDR2 (germline): LGHDT, YNNKEL (reference sequence). V was clipped by 1 base and J by 5 bases, with 9 bases between them. The CDR3 DNA reads as TGTGCCAGCAGCCAAGCGCGCAGACACAATGAGCAGTTCTTC. It is translated as CASSQARRHNEQFF.

The V and J genes are TRBV7-9 and TRBJ2-1; 8 bases align to TRBD2. The CDR3 has 16 amino acids. V lost 2 bases, J lost 3 bases, and 6 bases stayed unmatched. The germline V gene encodes CDR1 SEHNR and CDR2 FQNEAQ (reference sequence). The CDR3 sequence: CASSLSGSRGYNEQFF. The CDR3 DNA is TGTGCCAGCAGCTTAAGCGGGAGCAGGGGCTACAATGAGCAGTTCTTC.

J is TRBJ2-6 and V is TRBV28, with TRBD1 matching over 9 bases. Germline V gives CDR1 MDHEN, CDR2 SYDVKM. The V gene end was trimmed by 6 bases and the J gene end by 1 base; junction bases not matched to a gene: 7. The CDR3 sequence is 17 residues long. This CDR3 is CASRPGQGESGANVLTF. The CDR3, as DNA: TGTGCCAGCAGACCGGGACAGGGAGAATCTGGGGCCAACGTCCTGACTTTC.

This chain uses TRBV9 with TRBJ2-2; 9 nucleotides match TRBD2. V gave up 4 bases and J gave up 2 bases; unmatched junction bases: 21. Germline CDR1 SGDLS, CDR2 YYNGEE. The CDR3 has 21 amino acids. The CDR3: CASSSPTLRLTSGLNTGELFF. CDR3 in DNA: TGTGCCAGCAGCTCACCCACCCTCCGATTAACTAGCGGGTTAAACACCGGGGAGCTGTTTTTT.

This clonotype was detected once. The V and J genes are TRBV5-8 and TRBJ2-1; TRBD1 matches 8 bases. CDR3 size: 17 residues. Germline-derived CDR1 and CDR2 are SGHTS and YDEGEE. V lost 4 bases and J lost 3; bases outside the gene matches: 12. The CDR3 nucleotides are TGTGCCAGCAGCCTTTTTCAAACAGGGGGTTTCTACAATGAGCAGTTCTTC. It yields the protein CASSLFQTGGFYNEQFF.

The chain employs TRBV6-4 and TRBJ2-3; D gene ambiguous. Germline lookup yields CDR1 MRHNA and CDR2 SNTAGT. Trimming shortened V by 6 bases and J by 2 bases, and 9 bases separated the two germline ends. The CDR3 consists of 13 residues. The CDR3 loop reads CASSKGPTDTQYF. In DNA form, the CDR3 reads TGTGCCAGCAGCAAAGGGCCCACAGATACGCAGTATTTT.

The gene calls are TRBV5-1 and TRBJ2-7; 7 bases align to TRBD2. Per germline, CDR1 SGHRS and CDR2 YFSETQ. The CDR3 covers 16 residues. Trimming at V came to 0 bases and at J to 0 bases, leaving 6 bases not matched to a gene. The CDR3 DNA sequence: TGCGCCAGCAGCTTGGGATCGGCGGGGGTCTCCTACGAGCAGTACTTC. Translation gives CASSLGSAGVSYEQYF.

This chain uses TRBV6-2 or TRBV6-3 with TRBJ2-7; 9 bases align to TRBD1. Germline assignment: CDR1 MNHEY and CDR2 SVGEGT. CDR3 size: 14 residues. V shed 7 bases, J shed 3 bases, and the junction held 7 bases outside the gene matches. CDR3 in amino acids: CASIEGQGSYEQYF. CDR3 sequence (DNA): TGTGCCAGCATCGAGGGACAGGGAAGCTACGAGCAGTACTTC.

CDR3 in DNA: TGCAGTGCCGACAGGGGAGGATATACCGAAAAACTGTTTTTT. This codes for CSADRGGYTEKLFF. The chain uses TRBV20-1 and TRBJ1-4; 8 nucleotides align to TRBD1. Losses at the gene ends were 6 bases for V and 8 bases for J; bases not matched to a gene: 11. The CDR3 covers 14 residues. The germline V gene has CDR1 DFQATT and CDR2 SNEGSKA (reference sequence).

The J gene is TRBJ1-2, the V gene TRBV5-1; D is perhaps TRBD1 (6 bases). Trimming removed 3 bases at V and 1 base at J, with 13 bases between. Per germline, CDR1 SGHRS and CDR2 YFSETQ. This CDR3 region has 15 residues. CDR3 residues: CASSSDSTFNYGYTF. The CDR3 DNA is TGCGCCAGCAGCTCGGACAGTACATTTAACTATGGCTACACCTTC.

This chain links TRBV7-2 with TRBJ1-4; D possibly corresponds to TRBD1 (6 bases). The CDR3 runs 14 residues. V was clipped by 5 bases and J by 6 bases, with 13 bases between them. The germline V gene encodes CDR1 SGHTA and CDR2 FQGNSA. CDR3 nucleotide sequence: TGTGCCAGCAGCGCAGGGGTGTGGGATGAAAAACTGTTTTTT. Amino acid sequence: CASSAGVWDEKLFF.

Details on this clonotype: The final CDR3 position lacks the conserved phenylalanine or tryptophan, pointing to a likely read error. The chain combines TRBV7-9 with TRBJ2-7; D not resolved. The CDR3 length is 12 residues. Germline V lookup: CDR1 SEHNR, CDR2 FQNEAQ (reference sequence). V shed 2 bases and J shed 3 bases, with 5 bases lying between them. CDR3 region: CASSLTSYEQYL. DNA for the CDR3: TGTGCCAGCAGCTTAACCAGCTACGAGCAGTACCTC.

In this sample, this clonotype turned up once. The chain combines TRBV6-1 with TRBJ2-3; 9 bases fit TRBD2. The V and J ends lost 1 base and 1 base, in that order; junction bases with no gene match: 6. CDR3 length equals 17 residues. Germline loops: CDR1 MNHNS, CDR2 SASEGT. The CDR3, as DNA: TGTGCCAGCAGTGAAGATGGGGCGGGGGGGCGCACAGATACGCAGTATTTT. Amino acid sequence: CASSEDGAGGRTDTQYF.